The rows below give T cell receptor beta chains drawn from one sample of a study of OX40 agonist ivuxolimab in advanced cancers. Profiling relied on immunoSEQ multiplex PCR, and the TCRdb table lists in-frame clones only, not all of them. The repertoire holds approximately 60,000 clones, 85% to 95% seen once, with approximately 18% in the top ten. The sequencing used CD4+ or CD8+ T cells sorted from blood, collected in a trial of the OX40 agonist ivuxolimab. The receptor source for this set is an adult with an advanced solid tumor such as melanoma, head and neck, liver or kidney cancer. The CDR3 runs from the conserved cysteine through the conserved F or W. D genes are given only for firm matches. Expanded clones get a size class; other rows say once, few or many, or leave the size out.

TRBV14	once	TRBJ2-1	NA	TGTGCCAGCAGCCAAGGGGCAGGGCTCTACAATGAGCAGTTCTTC	CASSQGAGLYNEQFF
TRBV9	once	TRBJ2-3	NA	TGTGCCAGCAGCGTAGGCGGTTCTAGCACAGATACGCAGTATTTT	CASSVGGSSTDTQYF
TRBV5-6	NA	TRBJ2-7	TRBD1	TGTGCCAGCAGCTGGACAGGGGGCCTATACGAGCAGTACTTC	CASSWTGGLYEQYF
TRBV6-5	NA	TRBJ1-2	TRBD1	TGTGCCAGCAGTCGGACAGGCTATGGCTACACCTTC	CASSRTGYGYTF
TRBV7-9	NA	TRBJ2-7	NA	TGTGCCAGCAGCTTAGCTCTTGGACATGTGGACGAGCAGTACTTC	CASSLALGHVDEQYF
TRBV6-5	NA	TRBJ2-7	TRBD2	TGTGCCAGCTCCCAGCGTCCTAGCGGCTACGAGCAGTACTTC	CASSQRPSGYEQYF
TRBV2	once	TRBJ1-3	TRBD1	TGTGCCAGCAGTGAACCGCACCTGGGACAGGGGGCCCGGAACTCTGGAAACACCATATATTTT	CASSEPHLGQGARNSGNTIYF
TRBV6-5	NA	TRBJ2-1	TRBD2	TGTGCCAGCAGCTCACTAGCGTCCGAGCAGTTCTTC	CASSSLASEQFF
TRBV30	NA	TRBJ2-7	TRBD2	TGTGCCTGGAGAGCCTCCCCGGGAGGGCCTTACGAGCAGTACTTC	CAWRASPGGPYEQYF
TRBV29-1	NA	TRBJ2-2	NA	TGCAGCGTGCGGAAATCGAACACCGGGGAGCTGTTTTTT	CSVRKSNTGELFF
TRBV4-2	NA	TRBJ1-1	NA	TGTGCCAGCAGCCAAGGGGGGACAAGCACTGAAGCTTTCTTT	CASSQGGTSTEAFF
TRBV13	NA	TRBJ2-2	NA	TGTGCCAGCAGCTTAGGCCGCACAGCCGGGGAGCTGTTTTTT	CASSLGRTAGELFF